This T cell receptor (beta chain) was retrieved from a study of graft-versus-host responses after intestinal transplantation. Looking at the study overall: Every transplant recipient was induced with anti-thymocyte globulin, then maintained on tacrolimus and steroids for around 3 years. General study findings and limits: In recipient marrow, GvH clones were found, and some appeared first in ileum or blood.

The repertoire was sequenced with immunoSEQ multiplex PCR; TCRdb's copy has only in-frame clones and lacks some. The sample has over 8,500 clones, 25% to 30% seen once. The CDR3 contains 15 residues. V lost 3 bases, J lost 5 bases, and 7 bases stayed unmatched. In germline, CDR1 is SNHLY, CDR2 FYNNEI. The authors combined roughly 200,000 CFSE-labeled responder cells with roughly 200,000 irradiated, violet-dye-labeled stimulator cells in plates. This specimen consisted of alloreactive CD8+ T cells from a mixed lymphocyte reaction culture, obtained before transplantation. Subset here: CFSE-low proliferating T cells sorted from approximately 6-day pre-transplant mixed lymphocyte reaction (GvH or HvG direction). J is TRBJ2-5 and V is TRBV2; 9 bases match TRBD2. This TCR was sampled from a human patient who was an organ donor for intestinal transplantation. CDR3 DNA sequence: TGTGCCAGCAGTGAGGGCGGGGGGGCCGGGGAGACCCAGTACTTC. Its translation is CASSEGGGAGETQYF.